This T cell receptor (beta chain) stems from a study of read filtering for tumor transcriptome and immune sequencing. As to this clonotype: The junction departs from germline at one end; a sequencing error may be responsible.

The library was built from approximately 400 ng RNA with molecular barcoded adaptors for alpha/delta and beta/gamma chains. From the reads, TCRdb called clonotypes with MiXCR, one entry per CDR3 protein. The sample comprises tens of thousands of distinct CDR3 sequences, around 18% of which are singletons, and 11% to 15% rests with the top ten. Per germline, CDR1 SQVTM and CDR2 ANQGSEA. The CDR3 extends over 12 amino acids. The TCR was taken from a donor aged 40 or over with multiple myeloma. What was sequenced was a population of CD138-negative cells sorted from bone marrow. The gene calls are TRBV29-1 and TRBJ2-1; D is uncertain. The DNA of the CDR3 is TGCACCGTTGATGACCTCAGTTATGAGCAGTTCTTC. Protein sequence: CTVDDLSYEQFF.